This T cell receptor (beta chain) appears in the sequencing data of a study of siplizumab effects on memory and regulatory T cells. Germline V CDR1 and CDR2: SEHNR, FQNEAQ (reference sequence). With 11 bases removed from V and 6 bases from J, the gap between germline ends came to 22 bases. CDR3 length equals 14 residues. General study findings and limits: Memory cells seemed less diverse than naive T cells, which also seemed major contributors to the alloresponse. Among alloreactive clones, only a minor fraction mapped to unstimulated subsets.

Generated by immunoSEQ multiplex PCR, the TCRdb table keeps only in-frame clones and is missing some. The table lists around 87,000 clones, more than 80% of them singletons. About this clone: What it recognizes is unknown.

The rearrangement joins TRBV7-9 to TRBJ1-2; possible D gene TRBD1, 5 bases. Material: CD4+ T cells sorted from blood. This clonotype originated in a human donor in good health. CDR3 nucleotides: TGTGCCCTTCCGCCCGAGGCAGGGTCGCATGGCTACACCTTC. Translated, it gives CALPPEAGSHGYTF. Using reference TRBV7-9 and TRBJ1-2 for the parts outside the CDR3, the full variable domain is DTGVSQNPRHKITKRGQNVTFRCDPISEHNRLYWYRQTLGQGPEFLTYFQNEAQLEKSRLLSDRFSAERPKGSFSTLEIQRTEQGDSAMYLCALPPEAGSHGYTFGSGTRLTVV.